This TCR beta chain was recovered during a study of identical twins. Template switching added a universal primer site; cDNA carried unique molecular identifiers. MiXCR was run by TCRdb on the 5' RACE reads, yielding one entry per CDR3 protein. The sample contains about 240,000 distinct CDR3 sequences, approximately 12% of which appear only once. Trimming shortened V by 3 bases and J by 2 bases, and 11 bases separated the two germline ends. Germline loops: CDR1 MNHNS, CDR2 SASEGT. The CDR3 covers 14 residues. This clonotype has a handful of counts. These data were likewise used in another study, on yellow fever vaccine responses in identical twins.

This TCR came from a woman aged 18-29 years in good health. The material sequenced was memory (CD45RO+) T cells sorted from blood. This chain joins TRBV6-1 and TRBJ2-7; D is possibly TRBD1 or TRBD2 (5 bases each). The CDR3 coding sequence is TGTGCCAGCAGTGATGTGGGACGCGCCTACGAGCAGTACTTC. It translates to CASSDVGRAYEQYF.